One sample yielded the 15 T cell receptor beta chains listed below, sequenced in a study of OX40 agonist ivuxolimab in advanced cancers. Some clones are missing from TCRdb's copy, which holds only in-frame ones; the method was immunoSEQ multiplex PCR. Here the sample spans roughly 100,000 clones, roughly 87% being singletons. The sample here was CD4+ or CD8+ T cells sorted from blood, taken in a trial of the OX40 agonist ivuxolimab. The receptors were sampled from an adult with an advanced solid tumor such as melanoma, head and neck, liver or kidney cancer.

V gene TRBV6-6 combines with J gene TRBJ2-2; 7 positions agree with TRBD2. Germline CDR1 MNHNY, CDR2 SVGAGI (reference sequence). Trimming removed 7 bases from V and 5 bases from J; junction bases left unmatched: 10. The length of the CDR3 is 15 residues. The CDR3 loop reads CASTPQRGGTGELFF. CDR3 DNA sequence: TGTGCCAGCACCCCGCAGCGGGGAGGGACCGGGGAGCTGTTTTTT.

The chain couples TRBV10-3 to TRBJ2-5; 7 nucleotides align to TRBD2. V was pared by 4 bases and J by 5 bases, with 7 bases of the junction left unmatched. Germline-derived CDR1 and CDR2 are ENHRY and SYGVKD. This CDR3 has 14 residues. The chain's CDR3 is CAISVSSGRETQYF. CDR3 sequence (DNA): TGTGCCATCAGTGTCTCTAGCGGCAGGGAGACCCAGTACTTC.

The chain links TRBV5-5 to TRBJ1-3; D may be TRBD1 (5 bases). The CDR3 is 15 residues long. V gave up 2 bases and J gave up 0 bases, with 9 bases separating them. Germline V gene sequence: CDR1 SGHKS, CDR2 YYEKEE (reference sequence). The CDR3 DNA is TGTGCCAGCAGCTTACTTGGGGGCTCTGGAAACACCATATATTTT. Its translation: CASSLLGGSGNTIYF.

This clone has only one observation. The chain joins TRBV7-9 to TRBJ2-1; D is unresolved. Germline CDR1 is SEHNR and CDR2 is FQNEAQ (reference sequence). This CDR3 region has 11 residues. Trimming took off 2 bases at V and 5 bases at J, with 1 base between the two ends. The CDR3 loop is CASSLNNEQFF. The CDR3 DNA reads as TGTGCCAGCAGCTTAAACAATGAGCAGTTCTTC.

J is TRBJ1-2 and V is TRBV5-4; perhaps TRBD1 as D (5 bases). V was cut by 4 bases and J by 2 bases, with 18 bases left in between. This CDR3 spans 16 amino acids. CDR1 and CDR2 (germline): SGHNT, YYREEE (reference sequence). The CDR3 sequence is CASSPRTSYQNYGYTF. CDR3 sequence (DNA): TGTGCCAGCAGCCCACGGACAAGCTACCAGAACTATGGCTACACCTTC.

The rearrangement joins TRBV5-1 to TRBJ1-6; 7 bases map to TRBD1. J lost 5 bases, V lost 0 bases, and 2 bases had no gene match. Germline CDR1 is SGHRS and CDR2 is YFSETQ. The CDR3 covers 15 residues. The CDR3 DNA is TGCGCCAGCAGCTTGGTAAGGGGGCATAATTCACCCCTCCACTTT. Protein product: CASSLVRGHNSPLHF.

The chain links TRBV5-4 to TRBJ2-6; 10 bases fit TRBD1. CDR3 length equals 17 residues. CDR1 and CDR2 (germline): SGHNT, YYREEE (reference sequence). V shed 6 bases and J 1 base; nucleotides not matched to a gene: 7. In DNA form, the CDR3 reads TGTGCCAGCAAGGACAGGGGGTCTCCTTCTGGGGCCAACGTCCTGACTTTC. This gives the protein CASKDRGSPSGANVLTF.

The CDR3 loop is CASSNREGAGTEAFF. The CDR3 DNA is TGTGCCAGCAGCAACAGGGAAGGGGCTGGCACTGAAGCTTTCTTT. This chain links TRBV25-1 with TRBJ1-1, with a weak D call TRBD1 (6 bases). V was trimmed by 6 bases and J by 4 bases, leaving 18 bases between them. CDR1 and CDR2 (germline): MGHDK, SYGVNS. The length of the CDR3 is 15 residues.

The gene calls are TRBV11-2 and TRBJ1-3; D may be TRBD1 (5 bases). The ends were cut back, 5 bases at V and 3 bases at J, with 11 bases in the middle. The CDR3 length is 14 residues. Germline V lookup: CDR1 SGHAT, CDR2 FQNNGV. DNA for the CDR3: TGTGCCAGCAGCGTCTCGGGGGGTGGAAACACCATATATTTT. As protein: CASSVSGGGNTIYF.

CDR3 amino acids: CASSLRASGRGFEETQYF. In DNA, the CDR3 is TGTGCCAGCAGCTTAAGGGCCTCGGGGCGGGGGTTCGAAGAGACCCAGTACTTC. The V gene is TRBV7-9, the J gene TRBJ2-5; 7 nucleotides agree with TRBD2. Unmatched junction bases numbered 15, after V lost 2 bases and J lost 3 bases. CDR1 is SEHNR and CDR2 is FQNEAQ in the germline V gene (reference sequence). This CDR3 contains 18 residues.

The chain uses TRBV29-1 and TRBJ1-2; D perhaps matches TRBD1 (5 bases). The germline CDR1 and CDR2 sequences are SQVTM and ANQGSEA. Trimming removed 7 bases from V and 6 bases from J, with 15 bases in between. CDR3 length: 12 residues. The CDR3 loop reads CSAPYAGHGYTF. CDR3 coding DNA: TGCAGCGCTCCGTATGCAGGGCATGGCTACACCTTC.

J is TRBJ1-2 and V is TRBV18, with a possible D match to TRBD1 (5 bases). Trimming stripped 3 bases from V and 1 base from J, with 9 bases between. The CDR3 has 14 residues. CDR1 and CDR2 from the germline V gene are KGHSH and LQKENI. CDR3 protein: CASSPVGVNYGYTF. The CDR3 DNA reads TGTGCCAGCTCACCTGTAGGGGTTAACTATGGCTACACCTTC.

This chain joins TRBV9 and TRBJ2-7, with 13 nucleotides matching TRBD2. V was pared by 3 bases and J by 5 bases, with 8 bases of the junction left unmatched. The germline CDR1 and CDR2 sequences are SGDLS and YYNGEE. This CDR3 is built from 16 residues. CDR3 amino acids: CASSGLTSGGAHEQYF. DNA for the CDR3: TGTGCCAGCAGCGGACTTACTAGCGGGGGGGCCCACGAGCAGTACTTC.

The CDR3, as DNA: TGTGCCAGCAGCTACGGGACAGCCTCTTCCTACGAGCAGTACTTC. This codes for CASSYGTASSYEQYF. The J gene is TRBJ2-5, the V gene TRBV4-2; TRBD1 agrees at 7 bases. Matching the DNA end better, TRBJ2-7 makes the J call doubtful. Germline CDR1 LGHNA, CDR2 YNFKEQ. The CDR3 extends over 15 amino acids.

The gene calls are TRBV6-1 and TRBJ2-2, with 10 nucleotides matching TRBD1. Per germline, CDR1 MNHNS and CDR2 SASEGT. This CDR3 contains 15 residues. The J segment lost 7 bases and the V segment lost 6 bases, leaving 8 bases of the junction unmatched. The CDR3 protein is CASRATGGANGELFF. CDR3 nucleotide sequence: TGTGCCAGCAGGGCGACAGGGGGCGCAAACGGGGAGCTGTTTTTT.